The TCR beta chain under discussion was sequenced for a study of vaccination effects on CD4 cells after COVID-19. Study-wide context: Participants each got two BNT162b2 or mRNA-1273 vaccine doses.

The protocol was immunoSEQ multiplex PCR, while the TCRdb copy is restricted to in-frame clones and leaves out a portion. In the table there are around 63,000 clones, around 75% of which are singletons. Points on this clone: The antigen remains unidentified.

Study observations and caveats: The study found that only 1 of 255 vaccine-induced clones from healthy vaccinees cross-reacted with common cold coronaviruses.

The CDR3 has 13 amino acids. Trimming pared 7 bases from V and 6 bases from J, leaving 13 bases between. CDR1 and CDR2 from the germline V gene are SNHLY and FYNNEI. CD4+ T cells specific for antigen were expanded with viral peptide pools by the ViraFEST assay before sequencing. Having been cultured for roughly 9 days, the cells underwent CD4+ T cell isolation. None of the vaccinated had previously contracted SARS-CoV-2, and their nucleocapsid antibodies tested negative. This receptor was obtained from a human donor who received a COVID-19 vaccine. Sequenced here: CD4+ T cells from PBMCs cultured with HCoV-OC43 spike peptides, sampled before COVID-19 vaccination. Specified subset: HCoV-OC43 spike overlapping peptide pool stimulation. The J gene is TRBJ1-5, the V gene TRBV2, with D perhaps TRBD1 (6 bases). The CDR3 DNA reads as TGTGCCAGCATGAGGGGGGAGACTCAGCCCCAGCATTTT. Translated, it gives CASMRGETQPQHF.